This section outlines one TCR beta chain sequence together with its context. Its specific antigen is unknown. The record has no base qualities; no much larger clone is one base away. This sample is part of a study of blood T cell repertoires in COVID-19 (dated by TCRdb to about 2020). About the full investigation: The collaborator samples originated in the United States, Italy and Spain and spanned the acute and convalescent phases of COVID-19. The prospective study material was composed of cDNA or gDNA derived from T cells, B-cell-depleted T cells, or PBMCs. Deeply sampled blood TCRbeta repertoires from subjects exposed to, actively infected with, or recovered from COVID-19 were included in the dataset. The repertoires were made available in a free public database intended to serve as a resource for research on the immune response to SARS-CoV-2. The samples were drawn from two sources: the first 160 participants of the ongoing ImmuneRACE study, and fewer than 1,500 subjects contributed by 6 global collaborators. A de-identified subject ID, COVID-19 status, age in years and sex were almost always included in the sample metadata. Where available, HLA class I and class II types were obtained from metadata supplied by the sample provider rather than from assay-based typing.

TCRbeta CDR3 regions were amplified from genomic DNA using the immunoSEQ Assay, a bias-controlled multiplex PCR. Per the source publication's procedure: The number of nucleated cells in each sample was estimated by amplification of reference gene primers within the assay. Sequence reads were collapsed and filtered to measure the absolute abundance of every unique TCRbeta CDR3 rearrangement. For each sample, productive Simpson clonality was calculated by taking the square root of Simpson's diversity index across productive rearrangements. TCRdb limited this immuneACCESS table to in-frame rearrangements with V and J called. A share of clones is missing; checked studies link under half to unresolved V genes, and the rest is unexplained. V, J and clone size are those of that table, while D and trimming were read from the DNA. For this sample there are around 170,000 clones; about three quarters appear just once. Together, the top ten hold roughly 12% of the sample.

Here is what the overall study found, with its caveats: How much clinical and demographic metadata was included differed by source and by participant, and the metadata was provided uncurated.

One collaborating source in Seattle enrolled patients while the patients were actively infected and followed the patients over time throughout the course of disease. Collaborating institutions collected whole blood in K2EDTA tubes following their own protocols. Collaborator samples were shipped for TCRbeta analysis as frozen whole blood, isolated PBMCs, or DNA extracted from either sample type. Sequencing input: peripheral blood. The TCR originated in a woman older than 75 with COVID-19, enrolled during active disease.

The nucleotide sequence is TGTGCCAGCAGCCAAGGGTCCAGGGATAGGGGCTACACCTTC. Its protein product is CASSQGSRDRGYTF. Recombination connected TRBV3-1 (or the pseudogene TRBV3-2) to TRBJ1-2; TRBD1 might be the D gene, on 5 matching bases. At the junction V is shortened by 1 base and J by 8 bases, with 14 bases in between. The CDR3 starts with the cysteine, ends with the phenylalanine, and has 14 residues. The kept DNA is CDR3 alone, 42 bases in frame from the first base. CDR1 and CDR2, per the germline V gene (reference sequence), are LGHDT and YNNKEL.